The rows below give T cell receptor beta chains drawn from one sample of a study of cytomegalovirus exposure and HLA in healthy donors. TCRdb keeps only in-frame clones here, not all; method: immunoSEQ multiplex PCR. The table lists around 150,000 clones, 60% to 80% of them singletons. The sequenced sample was PBMCs. All receptors come from a man aged 50-59 years in good health and CMV-seropositive. Both conserved end residues are part of each CDR3. A D gene is named only where the DNA matches it firmly. The size of a clone is reported for some rows only, either as once, few or many, or as a class for expanded clones.

size: few; D: NA; V: TRBV4-1; J: TRBJ2-2; DNA: TGCGCCAGCAGCCCCCGGGGGGCCTTGGCCGGGGAGCTGTTTTTT; CDR3: CASSPRGALAGELFF
size: NA; D: NA; V: TRBV28; J: TRBJ2-4; DNA: TGTGCCAGCAGTTTACCCCGTCGCTCAGGCCTAGCCAAAAACATTCAGTACTTC; CDR3: CASSLPRRSGLAKNIQYF
size: few; D: NA; V: TRBV4-3; J: TRBJ2-1; DNA: TGCGCCAGCAGCCAAGAGGGACAAATCTCCTACAATGAGCAGTTCTTC; CDR3: CASSQEGQISYNEQFF
size: NA; D: NA; V: TRBV5-1; J: TRBJ1-2; DNA: TGCGCCAGCAGCTTGGGGCAGGGCGGCGGCTACACCTTC; CDR3: CASSLGQGGGYTF
size: NA; D: TRBD2; V: TRBV15; J: TRBJ2-5; DNA: TGTGCCACCAGCTCCGGCGGGGCGGGGGTTACCCGCGAGACCCAGTACTTC; CDR3: CATSSGGAGVTRETQYF
size: once; D: NA; V: TRBV4-2; J: TRBJ1-1; DNA: TGTGCCAGCAGCCACCAATCCCTCGGAGGGTTCGTGAACACTGAAGCTTTCTTT; CDR3: CASSHQSLGGFVNTEAFF
size: once; D: NA; V: TRBV29-1; J: TRBJ2-2; DNA: TGCAGCGGGCGAATTGCGGGCACCGGGGAGCTGTTTTTT; CDR3: CSGRIAGTGELFF
size: few; D: NA; V: TRBV28; J: TRBJ2-2; DNA: TGTGCCAGCAGTCGTCAGGGGCTAGCCGGGGAGCTGTTTTTT; CDR3: CASSRQGLAGELFF
size: NA; D: NA; V: TRBV4-2; J: TRBJ1-5; DNA: TGTGCCAGCAGCCAAAGCATAGCGCCCAATCAGCCCCAGCATTTT; CDR3: CASSQSIAPNQPQHF
size: NA; D: NA; V: TRBV6-1; J: TRBJ2-5; DNA: TGTGCCAGCAGTGAAGTCGGCGGCGGCCAAGAGACCCAGTACTTC; CDR3: CASSEVGGGQETQYF
size: NA; D: NA; V: TRBV5-1; J: TRBJ1-6; DNA: TGCGCCAGTACCGTGGCAGACAAGAATTCACCCCTCCACTTT; CDR3: CASTVADKNSPLHF
size: NA; D: NA; V: TRBV6-1; J: TRBJ2-6; DNA: TGTGCCAGCTCTAGCTCTGGGGCCAACGTCCTGACTTTC; CDR3: CASSSSGANVLTF
size: once; D: TRBD1; V: TRBV2; J: TRBJ1-4; DNA: TGTGCCAGTGAATTAGACAGGGCCGTAGGGGAAAAACTGTTTTTT; CDR3: CASELDRAVGEKLFF
size: NA; D: NA; V: TRBV4-1; J: TRBJ1-3; DNA: TGCGCCAGCAGCCAAGGTGAAGGGGTCCCCTCCTCTGGAAACACCATATATTTT; CDR3: CASSQGEGVPSSGNTIYF
size: NA; D: TRBD1; V: TRBV29-1; J: TRBJ2-1; DNA: TGCAGCGTTGAAGACGAAGGGACAGGTCTTTATGAGCAGTTCTTC; CDR3: CSVEDEGTGLYEQFF
size: NA; D: TRBD2; V: TRBV5-4; J: TRBJ2-1; DNA: TGTGCCAGCAGCTGGACCGGGACTAGCGGGTACAATGAGCAGTTCTTC; CDR3: CASSWTGTSGYNEQFF
size: NA; D: TRBD1; V: TRBV5-1; J: TRBJ2-5; DNA: TGCGCCAGCAGCTCGACAGGGGGCCGGGAGACCCAGTACTTC; CDR3: CASSSTGGRETQYF
size: NA; D: NA; V: TRBV30; J: TRBJ2-1; DNA: TGTGCCTGGAGTGGGCAGGCGGGGAATGAGCAGTTCTTC; CDR3: CAWSGQAGNEQFF
size: NA; D: NA; V: TRBV4-2; J: TRBJ2-3; DNA: TGTGCCAGCAGCCAAAGAGCCGAAAGCTCAAATACGCAGTATTTT; CDR3: CASSQRAESSNTQYF
size: NA; D: NA; V: TRBV19; J: TRBJ1-4; DNA: TGTGCCAGTAATCCTCGGGGGGCAAAGGAAAAACTGTTTTTT; CDR3: CASNPRGAKEKLFF
size: NA; D: NA; V: TRBV19; J: TRBJ2-7; DNA: TGTGCCAGTAGTATGACGGGCTACGAGCAGTACTTC; CDR3: CASSMTGYEQYF
size: few; D: TRBD1; V: TRBV7-9; J: TRBJ1-1; DNA: TGTGCCAGCAGATCCGGGACAGGGGGAAAGAACACTGAAGCTTTCTTT; CDR3: CASRSGTGGKNTEAFF
size: once; D: TRBD2; V: TRBV9; J: TRBJ2-1; DNA: TGTGCCAGCAGCGGTCTCCTAGCGGGGGGAGGAGTTGAGCAGTTCTTC; CDR3: CASSGLLAGGGVEQFF
size: NA; D: TRBD1; V: TRBV2; J: TRBJ2-4; DNA: TGTGCCAGCGCCGGGACAGATAAAAACATTCAGTACTTC; CDR3: CASAGTDKNIQYF
size: NA; D: TRBD1; V: TRBV5-1; J: TRBJ2-5; DNA: TGCGCCAGCAGCCCCGGGACAGGGGCCGGCCAGTCCCAGTACTTC; CDR3: CASSPGTGAGQSQYF
size: NA; D: NA; V: TRBV28; J: TRBJ1-6; DNA: TGTGCCAGCAGTTTACCTGGGCAGGGATATTCACCCCTCCACTTT; CDR3: CASSLPGQGYSPLHF
size: NA; D: TRBD2; V: TRBV7-9; J: TRBJ2-3; DNA: TGTGCCAGCAGCTTCAAGACTAGCGGGGGGGCAACAGATACGCAGTATTTT; CDR3: CASSFKTSGGATDTQYF